This T cell receptor (beta chain) was sequenced for a study of cytomegalovirus exposure and HLA in healthy donors. Study details: Membership in the Caucasian-associated ancestry cluster was found for 81% of roughly 360 genotyped donors. Study conclusions and caveats: An analysis that was carried out later associated some 17,000 TCR beta sequences with HLA alleles at 0.05 false discovery rate. Donors belonging to an Asian-associated ancestry cluster reportedly showed fewer N-insertions in productive TCRs than the 666-donor mean, according to what a later analysis found.

V was clipped by 4 bases and J by 5 bases; unmatched bases: 6. This CDR3 comprises 16 residues. Germline assignment: CDR1 MNHNS and CDR2 SASEGT. This clone was detected only a few times. Its target is not known. 13 Jbeta primers and 60 Vbeta primers were used for the PCR. The table came from immunoSEQ multiplex PCR; TCRdb's copy has only in-frame clones and leaves some out. The sample contains around 94,000 clones, around 77% of which appear only once. The gene calls are TRBV6-1 and TRBJ1-4, with 11 bases lining up with TRBD1. The clonotype was recovered from a male donor in good health and CMV-seropositive. The sequencing sample was made of PBMCs. The CDR3, as DNA: TGTGCCAGCAGTGCGGGACAGGGGGGCGGGAATGAAAAACTGTTTTTT. Residues: CASSAGQGGGNEKLFF.